These T cell receptor beta chains were read from a single sample in a study of human T cells and chemical hapten exposure. TCRdb passed the RACE reads through MiXCR, listing each CDR3 protein once. The sample yields approximately 120,000 distinct CDR3 sequences, 9% to 9.5% seen once. Specimen: whole blood, collected in connection with sensitization to the hapten diphenylcyclopropenone (DPC). These receptors all stem from a woman in her thirties or forties with alopecia areata. Some clones in this sample may be carry-over from other donors' samples. Each CDR3 is given with its conserved first and last residue. The D gene is left open where the match is weak. Not all rows give a size; the values are once, few, many and, for expanded clones, a class.

>-|TRBV5-1|TRBJ2-1|TRBD2
TGCGCCACCGGGACTAGCGGGGGGTCTGAGCAGTTCTTC
CATGTSGGSEQFF
>few|TRBV28|TRBJ2-4|TRBD2
TGTGCCAGCTCGGGCGGGGGGGCTGGAAACATTCAGTACTTC
CASSGGGAGNIQYF
>-|TRBV28|TRBJ2-7|-
TGTGCCAGCAGTTTTGAGGCAGCGGACTCCTCCGAGCAGTACTTC
CASSFEAADSSEQYF
>many|TRBV18|TRBJ2-1|TRBD2
TGTGCCAGCTCACCACCGGTTTCTAGCGGGGGGGCCAATGAGCAGTTCTTC
CASSPPVSSGGANEQFF
>many|TRBV5-1|TRBJ1-1|TRBD1
TGCGCCAGCAGCTTCCAACAGGGGACTGAAGCTTTCTTT
CASSFQQGTEAFF
>many|TRBV7-2|TRBJ2-5|TRBD2
TGTGCCAGCAGCTTGGCTAGCGGGGGGGCTGGTGGAGAGACCCAGTACTTC
CASSLASGGAGGETQYF
>few|TRBV7-9|TRBJ1-1|-
TGTGCCAGCAGCTTAGCGGACTTGCCTGAAGCTTTCTTT
CASSLADLPEAFF
>many|TRBV6-2/TRBV6-3|TRBJ2-3|TRBD2
TGTGCCAGCAGTTATTCGACTAGCGCAGATACGCAGTATTTT
CASSYSTSADTQYF
>few|TRBV5-4|TRBJ1-2|-
TGTGCCAGCATCCTGAACCCTGCAGGAGCTAACTATGGCTACACCTTC
CASILNPAGANYGYTF
>many|TRBV29-1|TRBJ1-1|TRBD1
TGCAGCGTTAAACGTGACAGGGCGGCCACTGAAGCTTTCTTT
CSVKRDRAATEAFF
>many|TRBV18|TRBJ1-5|TRBD1
TGTGCCAGCTCCCCTGGGACAGTTAGCAATCAGCCCCAGCATTTT
CASSPGTVSNQPQHF
>few|TRBV4-1|TRBJ2-7|-
TGCGCCAGCAGCCTAGTAAGGGAATCGGGCGAGCAGTACTTC
CASSLVRESGEQYF
>few|TRBV3-1|TRBJ2-7|TRBD1
TGTGCCAGCAGCCAAGACCCCCCGGGACAGGGGGCCTACGAGCAGTACTTC
CASSQDPPGQGAYEQYF
>-|TRBV5-4|TRBJ2-7|-
TGTGCCAGCAGCGGACTTCCAGGGTTATTGAACGAGCAGTACTTC
CASSGLPGLLNEQYF
>-|TRBV6-5|TRBJ2-3|TRBD2
TGTGCCAGCAGTGTAGCGGGACCAGATACGCAGTATTTT
CASSVAGPDTQYF
>few|TRBV6-2/TRBV6-3|TRBJ1-1|-
TGTGCCAGCAGTTCCCTCTTGGGGGGGGGCACTGAAGCTTTCTTT
CASSSLLGGGTEAFF
>many|TRBV24-1|TRBJ2-3|-
TGTGCCACCAGTGAATCCGGGGCCACAGATACGCAGTATTTT
CATSESGATDTQYF
>many|TRBV6-2/TRBV6-3|TRBJ2-7|-
TGTGCCAGCAAAAAGAACGGGGCCTACGAGCAGTACTTC
CASKKNGAYEQYF
>many|TRBV19|TRBJ1-2|TRBD1
TGTGCCAGTAGTCCCTCCGGGACAGTCGTCTATGGCTACACCTTC
CASSPSGTVVYGYTF
>many|TRBV7-6|TRBJ2-7|-
TGTGCCAGCAGCTTATCCCCGGACGCCACCTACGAGCAGTACTTC
CASSLSPDATYEQYF
>few|TRBV20-1|TRBJ1-5|-
TGCAGTGCTAGCTACGGCGGAGCCAACACGCCCCAGCATTTT
CSASYGGANTPQHF
>-|TRBV5-1|TRBJ2-1|-
TGCGCCAGCAGCTCCTGGCAGGGTCGGTACAATGAGCAGTTCTTC
CASSSWQGRYNEQFF
>many|TRBV7-9|TRBJ1-4|-
TGTGCCAGCAGCCGGGGTGGAGGTGAAAAACTGTTTTTT
CASSRGGGEKLFF
>few|TRBV7-9|TRBJ1-3|-
TGTGCCAGCAGCTTTTTTAACTCTGGAAACACCATATATTTT
CASSFFNSGNTIYF
>few|TRBV28|TRBJ1-2|TRBD1
TGTGCCAGCAGTTCGGACAGGGGGATCGGTGGCTACACCTTC
CASSSDRGIGGYTF
>-|TRBV9|TRBJ2-5|-
TGTGCCAACTCGGGAGCGGATCAAGAGACCCAGTACTTC
CANSGADQETQYF
>few|TRBV20-1|TRBJ1-2|-
TGCAGCTGGCAGGGAAACTATGGCTACACCTTC
CSWQGNYGYTF
>few|TRBV7-8|TRBJ1-5|-
TGTGCCAGCAGCTTATCGGTTTTCGGGGACAATCAGCCCCAGCATTTT
CASSLSVFGDNQPQHF
>-|TRBV29-1|TRBJ2-3|TRBD1
TGCAGCGTTGTCGTAGGGGGGACAGGGGCCTATAGGCAGTATTTT
CSVVVGGTGAYRQYF
>few|TRBV24-1|TRBJ1-2|-
TGTGCCACCAGTGATTCCACAGATTACTATGGCTACACCTTC
CATSDSTDYYGYTF
>-|TRBV5-4|TRBJ1-3|TRBD1
TGTGCCAGCAGCCCCGGGACAGGGCCTGGAAACACCATATATTTT
CASSPGTGPGNTIYF
>-|TRBV18|TRBJ2-1|-
TGTGCCAGCTCACCCATAGAGGGGCAATACAATGAGCAGTTCTTC
CASSPIEGQYNEQFF
>many|TRBV7-9|TRBJ2-3|-
TGTGCCAGCAGCTTACCGGGGGCCACAGATACGCAGTATTTT
CASSLPGATDTQYF
>many|TRBV28|TRBJ1-1|-
TGTGCCAGCAGTAGCAGTGGACGGGAATATACGGATACTGAAGCTTTCTTT
CASSSSGREYTDTEAFF
>few|TRBV28|TRBJ2-7|-
TGTGCCAGCAGCCTAAGACCGGTTAGAGGGGAGCAGTACTTC
CASSLRPVRGEQYF